This TCR beta chain was captured in a study of post-analysis software for immune sequencing data. Trimming stripped 6 bases from V and 6 bases from J, with 11 bases between. The CDR3 covers 12 residues. CDR1 and CDR2 (germline): SGHVS, FNYEAQ. Libraries were made from TCR beta cDNA, and they carried unique molecular identifiers. In TCRdb, the PCR reads were re-called with MiXCR into one record per CDR3 protein. The table records roughly 800,000 distinct CDR3 sequences, around 50% of them present only once. This clonotype was seen more than once but under ten times. As yet, its antigen is unknown. Study-level results: Patients used about five TRBV segments, including TRBV5-6, TRBV5-1 and TRBV20-1, more often than controls.

The chain couples TRBV7-6 to TRBJ1-1; weak D call: TRBD1 (5 bases). Sequencing used blood. This receptor was obtained from a girl aged 10 to 17 with multiple sclerosis. This CDR3 reads CASSQQGSEAFF. DNA for the CDR3: TGTGCCAGCAGTCAGCAGGGCTCTGAAGCTTTCTTT.